The present T cell receptor beta chain was sequenced within a study of T cell responses to AZD1222 COVID-19 vaccine. Study-wide results and caveats: As reported, nearly half of all spike-specific TCRs target variant regions that are unmutated. The span of vaccine-associated CD4 TCRs extended across spike, with dominance at 160-218 and 743-854. There were mostly white British donors and more females than males, and clonal diversity was possibly underestimated.

A remark on this clone: Its antigen is not known.

Germline-derived CDR1 and CDR2 are KGHDR and SFDVKD. Trimming shortened V by 3 bases and J by 0 bases, and 10 bases separated the two germline ends. This CDR3 has 16 residues. Clones were read by immunoSEQ multiplex PCR, and TCRdb kept only the in-frame ones, dropping some. The table includes about 120,000 clones, approximately 94% detected once. Second-dose groups at about 4 or about 12 weeks were pooled. This chain connects TRBV24-1 to TRBJ2-2, with D perhaps matching TRBD1 (5 bases). The sample consisted of peripheral blood, taken 28 days after the second AZD1222 dose. This sequence originates from an adult who received the AZD1222 COVID-19 vaccine. CDR3 residues: CATSDGRAPNTGELFF. The CDR3 bases are TGTGCCACCAGTGATGGCAGGGCTCCGAACACCGGGGAGCTGTTTTTT.